This paragraph covers one T cell receptor beta chain sequence. The sample originates from a study of blood T cells in healthy people across ages. A second roughly 6 to 12 cycle PCR used barcoded and J-beta primers. Each of the cDNA molecules was tagged by a template-switch adaptor with 12 random nucleotides. TCRdb passed the 5' RACE reads through MiXCR, listing each CDR3 protein once. The data show around 1,100,000 distinct CDR3 sequences, with roughly two fifths seen just once and over 10% held by the top ten. The CDR3 has 16 amino acids. Germline V CDR1 and CDR2: LGHNA, YNFKEQ. The source material was blood. This chain links TRBV4-2 with TRBJ2-7; 9 bases are a match to TRBD2. Near its end, the DNA agrees better with TRBJ2-4, so the J call may be wrong. This TCR derives from a man between 18 and 35 years old in good health. Written as DNA, the CDR3 is TGTGCCAGCAGCCAAGTGTCGGCTAGCGGGGAAAACATTCAGTACTTC. This translates into CASSQVSASGENIQYF.